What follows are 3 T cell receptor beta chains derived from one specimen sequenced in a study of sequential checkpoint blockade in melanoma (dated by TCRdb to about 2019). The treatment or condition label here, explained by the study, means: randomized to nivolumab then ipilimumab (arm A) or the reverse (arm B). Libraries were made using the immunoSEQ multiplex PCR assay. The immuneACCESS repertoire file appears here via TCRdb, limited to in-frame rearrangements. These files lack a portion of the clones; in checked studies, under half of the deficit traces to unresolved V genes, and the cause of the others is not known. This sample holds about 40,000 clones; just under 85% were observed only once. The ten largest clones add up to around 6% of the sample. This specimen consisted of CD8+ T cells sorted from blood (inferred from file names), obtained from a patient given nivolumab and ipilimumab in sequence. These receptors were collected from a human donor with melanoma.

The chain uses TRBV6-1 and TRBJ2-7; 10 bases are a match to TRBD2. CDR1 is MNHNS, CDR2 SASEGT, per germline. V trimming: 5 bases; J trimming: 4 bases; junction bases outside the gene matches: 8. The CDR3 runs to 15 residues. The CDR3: CASSPEASGSYEQYF. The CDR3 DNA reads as TGTGCCAGCAGTCCCGAGGCTAGCGGGAGTTACGAGCAGTACTTC.

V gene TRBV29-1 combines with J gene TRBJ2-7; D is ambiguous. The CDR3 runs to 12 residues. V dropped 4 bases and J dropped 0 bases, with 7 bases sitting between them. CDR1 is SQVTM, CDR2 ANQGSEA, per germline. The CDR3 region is CSVVSTSYEQYF. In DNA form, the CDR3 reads TGCAGCGTTGTGTCTACCTCCTACGAGCAGTACTTC.

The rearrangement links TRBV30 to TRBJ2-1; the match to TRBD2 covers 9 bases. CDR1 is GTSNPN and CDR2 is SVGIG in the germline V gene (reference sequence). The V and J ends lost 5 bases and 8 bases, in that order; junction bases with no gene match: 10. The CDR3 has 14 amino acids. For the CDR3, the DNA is TGTGCCTGGGATATTGGCGGGGGGGCGCATGAGCAGTTCTTC. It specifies CAWDIGGGAHEQFF. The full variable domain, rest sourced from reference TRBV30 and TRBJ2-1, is SQTIHQWPATLVQPVGSPLSLECTVEGTSNPNLYWYRQAAGRGLQLLFYSVGIGQISSEVPQNLSASRPQDRQFILSSKKLLLSDSGFYLCAWDIGGGAHEQFFGPGTRLTVL.